This TCR beta chain stems from a study of identical twins. This clonotype was counted between two and nine times. Among all donors, each was a healthy Caucasian. A template switching step contributed a universal primer site, while unique molecular identifiers were present in the cDNA. Using its own MiXCR run on the 5' RACE reads, TCRdb lists one record per CDR3 protein. Altogether 200,000 to 250,000 distinct CDR3 sequences are present, approximately 6.8% being singletons, with the ten largest covering around 5.4%. There are 17 residues in the CDR3. CDR1 SQVTM and CDR2 ANQGSEA come from the germline V gene. Germline trimming cut 6 bases from V and 0 bases from J; bases unmatched to any gene: 7. This sample also appeared in a second study, on yellow fever vaccine responses in identical twins. That work adds: Twins showed a vaccine T cell response that reportedly seemed partly convergent, partly personalized.

The sample comprised CD8+ T cells sorted from blood. The chain is built from TRBV29-1 and TRBJ2-1, with TRBD2 identical over 14 bases. The clonotype was recovered from a woman between 18 and 29 years old in good health. The CDR3 sequence: CSVTGTSGGPSYNEQFF. CDR3 coding DNA: TGCAGCGTGACCGGGACTAGCGGGGGACCCTCCTACAATGAGCAGTTCTTC.